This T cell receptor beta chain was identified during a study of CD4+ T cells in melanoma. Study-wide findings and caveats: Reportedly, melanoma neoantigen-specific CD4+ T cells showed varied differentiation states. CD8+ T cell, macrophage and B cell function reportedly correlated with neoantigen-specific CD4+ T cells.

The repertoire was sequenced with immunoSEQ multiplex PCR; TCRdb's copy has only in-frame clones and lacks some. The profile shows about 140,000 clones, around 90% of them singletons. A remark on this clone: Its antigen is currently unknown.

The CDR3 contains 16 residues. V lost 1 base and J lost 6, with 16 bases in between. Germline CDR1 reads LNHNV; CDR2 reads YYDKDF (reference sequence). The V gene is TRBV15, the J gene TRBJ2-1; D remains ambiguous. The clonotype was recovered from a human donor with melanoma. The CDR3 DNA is TGTGCCACCAGCAGAGCCGGCGCAGGTCTTGCCAATGAGCAGTTCTTC. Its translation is CATSRAGAGLANEQFF. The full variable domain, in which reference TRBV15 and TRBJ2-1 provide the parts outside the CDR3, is DAMVIQNPRYQVTQFGKPVTLSCSQTLNHNVMYWYQQKSSQAPKLLFHYYDKDFNNEADTPDNFQSRRPNTSFCFLDIRSPGLGDTAMYLCATSRAGAGLANEQFFGPGTRLTVL.